A selection of T cell receptor beta chains follows, all from one sample in a study of cytomegalovirus exposure and HLA in healthy donors. Sequencing used immunoSEQ multiplex PCR; TCRdb keeps in-frame clones, though not all of them. The sample carries 100,000 to 150,000 clones, about 73% recorded once. The specimen sequenced was PBMCs. The receptors were sampled from a woman between 40 and 50 years old in good health and CMV-seronegative. Each CDR3 is given with its conserved first and last residue. The order of the fields is CDR3 DNA, CDR3 protein, J gene, V gene, D gene, clone size, CDR3 length. The D gene is left open where the match is weak. A clone size is listed for some rows: how often the clone was seen (once, few, many), or a class if it is expanded.

cdr3_nt: TGTGCCACCACTACCACAGATACGCAGTATTTT; cdr3_aa: CATTTTDTQYF; j_call: TRBJ2-3; v_call: TRBV27; d_call: NA; clone_size: NA; cdr3_length: 11
cdr3_nt: TGCGCCAGCAGCTTGGACCTAGCCGCCTCCTACGAGCAGTACTTC; cdr3_aa: CASSLDLAASYEQYF; j_call: TRBJ2-7; v_call: TRBV5-1; d_call: NA; clone_size: few; cdr3_length: 15
cdr3_nt: TGTGCCAGCAGCTTACGGGGGAATACCGGGGAGCTGTTTTTT; cdr3_aa: CASSLRGNTGELFF; j_call: TRBJ2-2; v_call: TRBV7-3; d_call: NA; clone_size: NA; cdr3_length: 14
cdr3_nt: TGTGCCAGCAGTCTCTCGCGGGTGTCAGCGAAATTCCACTATGGCTACACCTTC; cdr3_aa: CASSLSRVSAKFHYGYTF; j_call: TRBJ1-2; v_call: TRBV27; d_call: NA; clone_size: NA; cdr3_length: 18
cdr3_nt: TGCGCCAGCAGCTTGACTAGCCCTAAAGGTTACGAGCAGTACTTC; cdr3_aa: CASSLTSPKGYEQYF; j_call: TRBJ2-7; v_call: TRBV5-1; d_call: NA; clone_size: NA; cdr3_length: 15
cdr3_nt: TGCGCCAGCAGCTTGCCCCGGGCTAGCGGGAGCTCCTACAATGAGCAGTTCTTC; cdr3_aa: CASSLPRASGSSYNEQFF; j_call: TRBJ2-1; v_call: TRBV5-1; d_call: TRBD2; clone_size: NA; cdr3_length: 18
cdr3_nt: TGTGCCAGCAGCCCACGTTGGGGGGGGGCAGGCAATGAGCAGTTCTTC; cdr3_aa: CASSPRWGGAGNEQFF; j_call: TRBJ2-1; v_call: TRBV7-9; d_call: NA; clone_size: few; cdr3_length: 16
cdr3_nt: TGTGCCAGCAGTTACACGAGACTAGCGGGAGGGCCGGACACCGGGGAGCTGTTTTTT; cdr3_aa: CASSYTRLAGGPDTGELFF; j_call: TRBJ2-2; v_call: TRBV7-9; d_call: TRBD2; clone_size: NA; cdr3_length: 19
cdr3_nt: TGTGCCAGCAGTTTTATTGGAGGGTGGACTAGCGGGAGCTACAATGAGCAGTTCTTC; cdr3_aa: CASSFIGGWTSGSYNEQFF; j_call: TRBJ2-1; v_call: TRBV28; d_call: TRBD2; clone_size: few; cdr3_length: 19
cdr3_nt: TGCAGCGTAGGGGACAGGTACACTGAAGCTTTCTTT; cdr3_aa: CSVGDRYTEAFF; j_call: TRBJ1-1; v_call: TRBV29-1; d_call: TRBD1; clone_size: NA; cdr3_length: 12
cdr3_nt: TGTGCCAGCAGCCGCGGGGGTTCGGGGTCCTACGAGCAGTACTTC; cdr3_aa: CASSRGGSGSYEQYF; j_call: TRBJ2-7; v_call: TRBV6-5; d_call: TRBD2; clone_size: NA; cdr3_length: 15
cdr3_nt: TGTGCCAGCAGCTCGCGGATAGATACGCAGTATTTT; cdr3_aa: CASSSRIDTQYF; j_call: TRBJ2-3; v_call: TRBV9; d_call: NA; clone_size: NA; cdr3_length: 12
cdr3_nt: TGCGCCAGCAGCTTGGTTCAGGGGGGTATGTCACAAGAGACCCAGTACTTC; cdr3_aa: CASSLVQGGMSQETQYF; j_call: TRBJ2-5; v_call: TRBV5-1; d_call: NA; clone_size: NA; cdr3_length: 17
cdr3_nt: TGTGCCAGCAGCCAAGATGGGGGGACAGGCTCCTACGAGCAGTACTTC; cdr3_aa: CASSQDGGTGSYEQYF; j_call: TRBJ2-7; v_call: TRBV4-2; d_call: TRBD1; clone_size: NA; cdr3_length: 16
cdr3_nt: TGTGCCAGCAGCTTTTCAGATAACTATGGCTACACCTTC; cdr3_aa: CASSFSDNYGYTF; j_call: TRBJ1-2; v_call: TRBV7-9; d_call: NA; clone_size: once; cdr3_length: 13
cdr3_nt: TGTGCCAGCAGCCTAACAGGGAGTCAGCCCCAGCATTTT; cdr3_aa: CASSLTGSQPQHF; j_call: TRBJ1-5; v_call: TRBV7-9; d_call: NA; clone_size: NA; cdr3_length: 13
cdr3_nt: TGTGCCAGCAGCTCAACGGCGGGGCAAGGTGGCTACACCTTC; cdr3_aa: CASSSTAGQGGYTF; j_call: TRBJ1-2; v_call: TRBV7-2; d_call: NA; clone_size: NA; cdr3_length: 14
cdr3_nt: TGTGCCTGGAGTGTGCGTAACGGGAGGCTCCAAGAGACCCAGTACTTC; cdr3_aa: CAWSVRNGRLQETQYF; j_call: TRBJ2-5; v_call: TRBV30; d_call: TRBD2; clone_size: once; cdr3_length: 16
cdr3_nt: TGTGCCAGTCTTCAAGAGACCCAGTACTTC; cdr3_aa: CASLQETQYF; j_call: TRBJ2-5; v_call: TRBV19; d_call: NA; clone_size: NA; cdr3_length: 10
cdr3_nt: TGTGCCAGGAGTCGAGCGGGGGCCACAGATACGCAGTATTTT; cdr3_aa: CARSRAGATDTQYF; j_call: TRBJ2-3; v_call: TRBV2; d_call: TRBD2; clone_size: NA; cdr3_length: 14
cdr3_nt: TGTGCCAGCAGCGCGAGAAGCGGGAGAGAGACCCAGTACTTC; cdr3_aa: CASSARSGRETQYF; j_call: TRBJ2-5; v_call: TRBV7-8; d_call: TRBD2; clone_size: NA; cdr3_length: 14
cdr3_nt: TGTGCCAGCTCACCACGACAGCAGAACACCGGGGAGCTGTTTTTT; cdr3_aa: CASSPRQQNTGELFF; j_call: TRBJ2-2; v_call: TRBV18; d_call: NA; clone_size: NA; cdr3_length: 15
cdr3_nt: TGTGCCAGCAGCGTAGAGGTTCTAGCGGCCTACAATGAGCAGTTCTTC; cdr3_aa: CASSVEVLAAYNEQFF; j_call: TRBJ2-1; v_call: TRBV9; d_call: TRBD2; clone_size: NA; cdr3_length: 16
cdr3_nt: TGCGCCAGCAGTGAGGACTCCCAGGGGCAGTTCTTC; cdr3_aa: CASSEDSQGQFF; j_call: TRBJ2-1; v_call: TRBV10-1; d_call: NA; clone_size: NA; cdr3_length: 12
cdr3_nt: TGTGCCAGCAGTGTCCTCGGTGAGACCCAGTACTTC; cdr3_aa: CASSVLGETQYF; j_call: TRBJ2-5; v_call: TRBV27; d_call: NA; clone_size: NA; cdr3_length: 12
cdr3_nt: TGCGCCAGCAGTTTTGACAGGGGGCTGGACTATGGCTACACCTTC; cdr3_aa: CASSFDRGLDYGYTF; j_call: TRBJ1-2; v_call: TRBV5-1; d_call: TRBD1; clone_size: NA; cdr3_length: 15
cdr3_nt: TGTGCCAGCAGTTTAGTCCGGGGTGGCAATCAGCCCCAGCATTTT; cdr3_aa: CASSLVRGGNQPQHF; j_call: TRBJ1-5; v_call: TRBV28; d_call: NA; clone_size: NA; cdr3_length: 15
cdr3_nt: TGTGCCATCAGTGAGTCCCCGGGAGCATACGAGCAGTACTTC; cdr3_aa: CAISESPGAYEQYF; j_call: TRBJ2-7; v_call: TRBV10-3; d_call: NA; clone_size: NA; cdr3_length: 14
cdr3_nt: TGCGCCAGCAGCTTGGAGGGACTAGCGGGAGTAGGCGAGCAGTACTTC; cdr3_aa: CASSLEGLAGVGEQYF; j_call: TRBJ2-7; v_call: TRBV5-1; d_call: TRBD2; clone_size: NA; cdr3_length: 16
cdr3_nt: TGCGCCAGCAGCTTGGCGCCGGCTAGCTCCTACGAGCAGTACTTC; cdr3_aa: CASSLAPASSYEQYF; j_call: TRBJ2-7; v_call: TRBV5-1; d_call: NA; clone_size: NA; cdr3_length: 15
cdr3_nt: TGTGCCAGCAGTCGGGACAGGGGGTTGCGAAACACCATATATTTT; cdr3_aa: CASSRDRGLRNTIYF; j_call: TRBJ1-3; v_call: TRBV28; d_call: TRBD1; clone_size: NA; cdr3_length: 15
cdr3_nt: TGTGCCAGCAGCTTGGTAGCGGGAGGGGGGGAGACCCAGTACTTC; cdr3_aa: CASSLVAGGGETQYF; j_call: TRBJ2-5; v_call: TRBV5-4; d_call: TRBD2; clone_size: NA; cdr3_length: 15
cdr3_nt: TGTGCCAGTAGTCCCCTCGTCCAGCCCCAGCATTTT; cdr3_aa: CASSPLVQPQHF; j_call: TRBJ1-5; v_call: TRBV19; d_call: NA; clone_size: NA; cdr3_length: 12